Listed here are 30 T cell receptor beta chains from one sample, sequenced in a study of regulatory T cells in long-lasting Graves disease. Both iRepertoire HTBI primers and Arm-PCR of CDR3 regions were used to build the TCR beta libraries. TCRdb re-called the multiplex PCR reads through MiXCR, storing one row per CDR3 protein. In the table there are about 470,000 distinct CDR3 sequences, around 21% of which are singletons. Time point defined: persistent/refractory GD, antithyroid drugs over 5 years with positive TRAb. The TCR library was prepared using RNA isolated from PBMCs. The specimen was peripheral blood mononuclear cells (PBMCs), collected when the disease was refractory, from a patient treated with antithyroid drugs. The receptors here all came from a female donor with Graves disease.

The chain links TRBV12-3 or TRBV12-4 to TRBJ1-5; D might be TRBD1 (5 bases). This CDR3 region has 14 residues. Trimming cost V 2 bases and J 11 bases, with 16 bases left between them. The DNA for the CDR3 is TGTGCCAGCAGTTTAAGGCCCGGGGGGGGGGCCCAGCATTTT. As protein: CASSLRPGGGAQHF.

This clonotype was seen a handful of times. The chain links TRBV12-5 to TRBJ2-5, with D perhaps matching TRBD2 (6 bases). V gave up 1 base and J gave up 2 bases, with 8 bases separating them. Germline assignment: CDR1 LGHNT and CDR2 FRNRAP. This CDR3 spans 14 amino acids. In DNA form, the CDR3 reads TGTGCTAGTGGTTTGGGGAGCGGGCAAGAGACCCAGTACTTC. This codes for CASGLGSGQETQYF.

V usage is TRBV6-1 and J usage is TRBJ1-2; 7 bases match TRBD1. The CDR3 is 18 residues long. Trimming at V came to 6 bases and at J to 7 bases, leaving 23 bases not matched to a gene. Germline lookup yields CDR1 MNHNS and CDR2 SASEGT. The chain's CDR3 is CASSTRGTAFNLVGGYTF. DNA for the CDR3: TGTGCCAGCAGCACCCGAGGGACAGCCTTCAATTTGGTGGGTGGCTACACCTTC.

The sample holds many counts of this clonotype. The CDR3 loop is CASSNPGREAFF. In DNA form, the CDR3 reads TGTGCCAGCAGCAATCCGGGCCGGGAAGCTTTCTTT. V and J are TRBV6-1 and TRBJ1-1; D is undetermined. Germline V gene data show CDR1 as MNHNS and CDR2 as SASEGT. The length of the CDR3 is 12 residues. V dropped 6 bases and J dropped 8 bases, with 13 bases sitting between them.

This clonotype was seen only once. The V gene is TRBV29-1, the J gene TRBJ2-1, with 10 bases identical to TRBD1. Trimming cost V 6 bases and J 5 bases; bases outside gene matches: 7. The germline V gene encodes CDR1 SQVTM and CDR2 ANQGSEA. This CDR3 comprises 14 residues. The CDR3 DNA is TGCAGCGTCTCCTGGGACAGGGGTGACAATGAGCAGTTCTTC. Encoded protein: CSVSWDRGDNEQFF.

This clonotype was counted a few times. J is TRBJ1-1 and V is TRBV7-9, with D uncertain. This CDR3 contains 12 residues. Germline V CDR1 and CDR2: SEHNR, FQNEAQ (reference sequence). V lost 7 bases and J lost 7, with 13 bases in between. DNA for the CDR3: TGTGCCAGCACCTCTACAGAGATTGAAGCTTTCTTT. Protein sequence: CASTSTEIEAFF.

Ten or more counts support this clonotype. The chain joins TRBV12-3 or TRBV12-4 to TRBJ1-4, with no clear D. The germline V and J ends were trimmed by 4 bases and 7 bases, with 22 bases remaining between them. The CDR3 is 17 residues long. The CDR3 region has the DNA TGTGCCAGCAGTTCAGTTTCGTATGGGCAGTCGGCTGAAAAACTGTTTTTT. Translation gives CASSSVSYGQSAEKLFF.

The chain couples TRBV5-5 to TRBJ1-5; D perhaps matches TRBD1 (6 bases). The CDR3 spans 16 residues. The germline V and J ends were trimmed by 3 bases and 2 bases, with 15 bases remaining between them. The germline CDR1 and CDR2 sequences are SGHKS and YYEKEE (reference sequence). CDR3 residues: CASSSPGGAGNQPQHF. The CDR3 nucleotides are TGTGCCAGCAGCTCCCCCGGGGGGGCAGGCAATCAGCCCCAGCATTTT. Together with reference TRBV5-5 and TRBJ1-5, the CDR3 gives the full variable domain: DAGVTQSPTHLIKTRGQQVTLRCSPISGHKSVSWYQQVLGQGPQFIFQYYEKEERGRGNFPDRFSARQFPNYSSELNVNALLLGDSALYLCASSSPGGAGNQPQHFGDGTRLSIL.

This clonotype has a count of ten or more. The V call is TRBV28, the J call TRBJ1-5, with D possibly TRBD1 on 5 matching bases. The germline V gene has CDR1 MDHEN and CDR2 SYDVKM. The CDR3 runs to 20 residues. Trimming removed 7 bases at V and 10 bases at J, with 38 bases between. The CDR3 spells CASTTRGRRSTGVIISPQHF. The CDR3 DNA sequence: TGTGCCAGCACCACCCGGGGCAGAAGGTCCACCGGGGTCATAATCAGCCCCCAGCATTTT. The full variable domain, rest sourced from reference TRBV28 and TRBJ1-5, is DVKVTQSSRYLVKRTGEKVFLECVQDMDHENMFWYRQDPGLGLRLIYFSYDVKMKEKGDIPEGYSVSREKKERFSLILESASTNQTSMYLCASTTRGRRSTGVIISPQHFGDGTRLSIL.

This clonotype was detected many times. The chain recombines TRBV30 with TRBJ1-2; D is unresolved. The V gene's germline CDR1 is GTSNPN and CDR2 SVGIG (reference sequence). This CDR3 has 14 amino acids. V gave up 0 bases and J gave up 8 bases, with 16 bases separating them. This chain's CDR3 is CAWSVFPRRKGYTF. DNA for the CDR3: TGTGCCTGGAGTGTATTCCCCCGAAGGAAGGGCTACACCTTC.

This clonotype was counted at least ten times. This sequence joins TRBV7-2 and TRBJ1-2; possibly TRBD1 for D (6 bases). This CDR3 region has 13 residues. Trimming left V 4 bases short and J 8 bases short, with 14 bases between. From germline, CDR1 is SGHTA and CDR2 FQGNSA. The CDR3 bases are TGTGCCAGCAGCTCAAACGGACAGTTCGGCTACACCTTC. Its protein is CASSSNGQFGYTF.

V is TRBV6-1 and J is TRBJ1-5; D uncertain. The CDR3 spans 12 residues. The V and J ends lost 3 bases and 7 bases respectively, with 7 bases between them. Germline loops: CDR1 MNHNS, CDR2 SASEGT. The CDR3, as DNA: TGTGCCAGCAGTGAGTCCAGCCAGCCCCAGCATTTT. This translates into CASSESSQPQHF.

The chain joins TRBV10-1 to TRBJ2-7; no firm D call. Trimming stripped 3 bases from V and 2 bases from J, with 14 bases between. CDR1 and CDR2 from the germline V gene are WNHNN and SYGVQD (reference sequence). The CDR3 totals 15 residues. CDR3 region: CASSDDGEAPYEQYF. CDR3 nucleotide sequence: TGCGCCAGCAGTGACGACGGAGAGGCCCCCTACGAGCAGTACTTC.

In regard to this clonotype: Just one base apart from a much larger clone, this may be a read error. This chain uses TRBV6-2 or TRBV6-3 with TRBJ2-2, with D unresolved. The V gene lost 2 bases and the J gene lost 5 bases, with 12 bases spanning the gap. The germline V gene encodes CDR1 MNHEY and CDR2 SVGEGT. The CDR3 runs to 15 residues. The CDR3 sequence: CASSYEIAETGELFF. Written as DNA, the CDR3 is TGTGCCAGCAGTTACGAGATTGCTGAAACCGGGGAGCTGTTTTTT.

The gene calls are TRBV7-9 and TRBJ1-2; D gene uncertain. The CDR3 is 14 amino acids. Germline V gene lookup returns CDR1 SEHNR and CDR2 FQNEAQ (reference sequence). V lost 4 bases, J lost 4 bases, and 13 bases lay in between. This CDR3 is CASSSDGSGYGYTF. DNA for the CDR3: TGTGCCAGCAGCTCAGACGGGTCGGGCTATGGCTACACCTTC.

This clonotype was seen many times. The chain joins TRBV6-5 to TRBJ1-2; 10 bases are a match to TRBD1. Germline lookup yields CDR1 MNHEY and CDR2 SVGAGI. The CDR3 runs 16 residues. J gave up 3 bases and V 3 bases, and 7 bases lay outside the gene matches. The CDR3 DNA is TGTGCCAGCAGTTATAGTCGGACAGGGGGAGACTATGGCTACACCTTC. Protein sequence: CASSYSRTGGDYGYTF.

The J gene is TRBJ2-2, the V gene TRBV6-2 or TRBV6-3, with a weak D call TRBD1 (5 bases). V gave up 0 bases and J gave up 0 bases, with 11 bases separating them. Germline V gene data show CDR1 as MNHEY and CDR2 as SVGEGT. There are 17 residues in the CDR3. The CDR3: CASSYSRRAANTGELFF. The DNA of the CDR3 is TGTGCCAGCAGTTACTCCCGCAGGGCCGCGAACACCGGGGAGCTGTTTTTT.

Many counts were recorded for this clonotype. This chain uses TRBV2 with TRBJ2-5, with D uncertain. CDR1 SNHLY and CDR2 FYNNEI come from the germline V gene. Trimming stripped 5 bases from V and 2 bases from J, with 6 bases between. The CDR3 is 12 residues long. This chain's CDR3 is CASSLLQETQYF. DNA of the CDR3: TGTGCCAGCAGTCTGCTACAAGAGACCCAGTACTTC.

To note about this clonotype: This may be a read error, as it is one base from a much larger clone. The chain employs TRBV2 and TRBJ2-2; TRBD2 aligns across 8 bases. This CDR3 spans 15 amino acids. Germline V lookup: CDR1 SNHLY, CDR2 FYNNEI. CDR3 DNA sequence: TGTGCCAGCGGTGAAAAATCCAGGGTGCTAGCGGGGCTGTTTTTT. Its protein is CASGEKSRVLAGLFF.

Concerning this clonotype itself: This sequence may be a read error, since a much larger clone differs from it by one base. The CDR3 DNA sequence: TGCAGTGCCCAGGAGGACTATGGCTACACCTTC. Translated, it gives CSAQEDYGYTF. This chain connects TRBV20-1 to TRBJ1-2, with D unresolved. Trimming removed 6 bases from V and 3 bases from J, with 8 bases in between. CDR1 and CDR2 from the germline V gene are DFQATT and SNEGSKA (reference sequence). This CDR3 contains 11 residues.

Here the CDR3 reads CASSLTRSGIQYF. The CDR3 nucleotides are TGCGCCAGCAGCTTGACCCGGAGTGGCATTCAGTACTTC. The chain links TRBV5-1 to TRBJ2-4, with unresolved D. This CDR3 comprises 13 residues. The germline V gene has CDR1 SGHRS and CDR2 YFSETQ. Trimming pared 1 base from V and 9 bases from J, leaving 11 bases between.

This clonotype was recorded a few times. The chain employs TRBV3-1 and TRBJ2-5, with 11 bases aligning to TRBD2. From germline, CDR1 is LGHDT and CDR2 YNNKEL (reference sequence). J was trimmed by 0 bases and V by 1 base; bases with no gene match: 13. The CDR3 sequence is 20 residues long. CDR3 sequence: CASSQGYSSGRPGYQETQYF. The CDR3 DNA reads TGTGCCAGCAGCCAAGGGTATTCTAGCGGGAGGCCCGGGTACCAAGAGACCCAGTACTTC.

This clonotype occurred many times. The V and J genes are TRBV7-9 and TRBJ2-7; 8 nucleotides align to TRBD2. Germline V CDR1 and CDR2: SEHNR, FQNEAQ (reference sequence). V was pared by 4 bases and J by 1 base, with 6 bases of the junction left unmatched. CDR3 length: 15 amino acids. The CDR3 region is CASSYIAGRSYEQYF. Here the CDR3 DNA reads TGTGCCAGCAGCTATATAGCGGGGAGATCCTACGAGCAGTACTTC.

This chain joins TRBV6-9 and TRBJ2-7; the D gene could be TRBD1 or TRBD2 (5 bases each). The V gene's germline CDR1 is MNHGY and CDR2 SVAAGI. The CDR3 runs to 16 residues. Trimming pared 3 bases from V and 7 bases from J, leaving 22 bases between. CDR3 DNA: TGTGCCAGCAGTTACGTCAGGGAAACCGTCCGAGGGGAGCAGTACTTC. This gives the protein CASSYVRETVRGEQYF.

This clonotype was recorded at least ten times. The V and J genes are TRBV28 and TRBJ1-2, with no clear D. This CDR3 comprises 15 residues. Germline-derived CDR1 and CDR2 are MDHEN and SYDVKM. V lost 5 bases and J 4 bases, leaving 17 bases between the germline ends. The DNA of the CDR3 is TGTGCCAGCAGTCCGCCTGCAGGTCTGGGCTATGGCTACACCTTC. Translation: CASSPPAGLGYGYTF.

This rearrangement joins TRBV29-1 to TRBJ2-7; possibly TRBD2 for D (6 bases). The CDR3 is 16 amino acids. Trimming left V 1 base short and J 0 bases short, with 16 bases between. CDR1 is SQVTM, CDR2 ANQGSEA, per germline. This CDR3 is CSVEGKGGMNSYEQYF. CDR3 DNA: TGCAGCGTTGAAGGGAAGGGCGGGATGAACTCCTACGAGCAGTACTTC.

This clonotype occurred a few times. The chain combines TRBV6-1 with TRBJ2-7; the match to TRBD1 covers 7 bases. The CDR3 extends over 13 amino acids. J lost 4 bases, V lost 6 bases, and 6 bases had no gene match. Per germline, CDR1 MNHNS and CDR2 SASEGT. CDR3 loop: CASRRDSFYEQYF. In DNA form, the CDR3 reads TGTGCCAGCAGGAGGGACAGTTTTTACGAGCAGTACTTC.

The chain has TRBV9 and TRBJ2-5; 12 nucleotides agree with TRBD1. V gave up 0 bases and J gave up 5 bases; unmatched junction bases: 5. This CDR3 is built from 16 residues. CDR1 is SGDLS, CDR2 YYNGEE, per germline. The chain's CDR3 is CASSVVGQGAVETQYF. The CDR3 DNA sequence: TGTGCCAGCAGCGTAGTGGGACAGGGGGCAGTGGAGACCCAGTACTTC.

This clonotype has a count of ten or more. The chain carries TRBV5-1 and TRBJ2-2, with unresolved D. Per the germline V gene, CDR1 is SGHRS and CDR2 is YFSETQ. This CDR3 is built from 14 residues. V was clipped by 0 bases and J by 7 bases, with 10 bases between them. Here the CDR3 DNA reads TGCGCCAGCAGCTTGGCCGTTGGCGGCGGGGAGCTGTTTTTT. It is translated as CASSLAVGGGELFF.

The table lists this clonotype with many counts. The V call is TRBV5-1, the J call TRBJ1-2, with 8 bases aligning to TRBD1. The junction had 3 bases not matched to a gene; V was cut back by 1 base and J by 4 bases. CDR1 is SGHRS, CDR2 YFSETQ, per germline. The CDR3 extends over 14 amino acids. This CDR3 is CASSLPDRGYGYTF. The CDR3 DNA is TGCGCCAGCAGCTTGCCCGACAGGGGCTATGGCTACACCTTC. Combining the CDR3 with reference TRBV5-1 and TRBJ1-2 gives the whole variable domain KAGVTQTPRYLIKTRGQQVTLSCSPISGHRSVSWYQQTPGQGLQFLFEYFSETQRNKGNFPGRFSGRQFSNSRSEMNVSTLELGDSALYLCASSLPDRGYGYTFGSGTRLTVV.